A single sample is the source of the 29 T cell receptor beta chains below, sequenced in a study of T cell responses to AZD1222 COVID-19 vaccine. Sequenced by immunoSEQ multiplex PCR; TCRdb stores in-frame clones only, minus some. This table holds tens of thousands of clones, 70% to 90% found once. This material consisted of peripheral blood, taken on day 0 of AZD1222 vaccination. The receptor source for this set is an adult in good health.

The chain joins TRBV9 to TRBJ2-7; D is perhaps TRBD1 (6 bases). Germline CDR1 SGDLS, CDR2 YYNGEE. V lost 3 bases to trimming and J lost 3 bases, with 10 bases between them. CDR3 length equals 13 residues. For the CDR3, the DNA is TGTGCCAGCAGCGATGAGGGGGTCTACGAGCAGTACTTC. It translates to CASSDEGVYEQYF.

A few counts support this clone. This sequence joins TRBV2 and TRBJ2-1, with D tentatively TRBD2 (6 bases). V lost 6 bases, J lost 3 bases, and 12 bases lay in between. CDR1 SNHLY and CDR2 FYNNEI come from the germline V gene. The CDR3 is made up of 14 amino acids. For the CDR3, the DNA is TGTGCCAGCAGATGGGAGGAGAACTACAATGAGCAGTTCTTC. Translation gives CASRWEENYNEQFF.

The rearrangement links TRBV11-2 to TRBJ2-3; TRBD2 matches 9 bases. The CDR3 is 15 residues long. The germline V gene encodes CDR1 SGHAT and CDR2 FQNNGV. V was pared by 8 bases and J by 6 bases, with 12 bases of the junction left unmatched. In nucleotides, the CDR3 is TGTGCCAGCCGCCCCCGGGGGGCGGGGGGGGATACGCAGTATTTT. As protein: CASRPRGAGGDTQYF.

The genes are TRBV5-5 and TRBJ1-1; TRBD1 might be the D (6 bases). CDR3 length: 15 amino acids. The germline V gene has CDR1 SGHKS and CDR2 YYEKEE (reference sequence). Between the trimmed V and J ends, which lost 4 bases and 3 bases, there was a span of 16 bases. The CDR3 sequence: CASSIAQGIHTEAFF. The DNA of the CDR3 is TGTGCCAGCAGCATAGCACAGGGAATTCACACTGAAGCTTTCTTT.

The rearrangement links TRBV12-3 or TRBV12-4 to TRBJ1-2, with D possibly TRBD1 on 6 matching bases. V was clipped by 3 bases and J by 6 bases, with 11 bases between them. The CDR3 is made up of 13 amino acids. CDR3 sequence reads: CASSFRRGDGYTF. In DNA form, the CDR3 reads TGTGCCAGCAGTTTTCGGAGGGGGGATGGCTACACCTTC.

This clone was observed a handful of times. The gene calls are TRBV7-2 and TRBJ2-2; 9 bases fit TRBD1. From germline, CDR1 is SGHTA and CDR2 FQGNSA. V gave up 4 bases and J gave up 5 bases; unmatched junction bases: 5. The length of the CDR3 is 15 residues. CDR3: CASSYSDRGTGELFF. CDR3 sequence (DNA): TGTGCCAGCAGCTACTCCGACAGGGGGACCGGGGAGCTGTTTTTT.

This chain links TRBV5-4 with TRBJ1-1; 7 nucleotides line up with TRBD1. Unmatched junction bases numbered 3, after V lost 4 bases and J lost 0 bases. This CDR3 has 14 residues. Looked up from germline, CDR1 is SGHNT and CDR2 is YYREEE (reference sequence). CDR3: CASSAGQLNTEAFF. The CDR3, as DNA: TGTGCCAGCAGCGCGGGACAGTTGAACACTGAAGCTTTCTTT.

J is TRBJ1-1 and V is TRBV19; 7 bases are a match to TRBD1. This CDR3 region has 13 residues. V dropped 4 bases and J dropped 4; count of bases not matched to a gene: 3. Germline V CDR1 and CDR2: LNHDA, SQIVND (reference sequence). The CDR3 DNA reads as TGTGCCAGTAGTACTACAGGGGCCACTGAAGCTTTCTTT. This translates into CASSTTGATEAFF.

The V and J genes are TRBV21-1 and TRBJ1-2; the D call in the table, TRBD1, was not verified against the DNA. TRBV21-1 constitutes a pseudogene. The CDR3 has 14 residues. The CDR3 spells CASSKVDRNNGYTF. The CDR3 DNA reads as TGTGCCAGCAGCAAAGTGGACAGGAACAATGGCTACACCTTC.

The chain links TRBV5-5 to TRBJ1-4; D is undetermined. Germline CDR1 SGHKS, CDR2 YYEKEE (reference sequence). The CDR3 runs 15 residues. The ends were cut back, 3 bases at V and 0 bases at J, with 9 bases in the middle. DNA for the CDR3: TGTGCCAGCAGCTGGGGAGACTCAACTAATGAAAAACTGTTTTTT. It translates to CASSWGDSTNEKLFF.

The rearrangement links TRBV6-5 to TRBJ1-2; D is perhaps TRBD1 (5 bases). CDR1 and CDR2 (germline): MNHEY, SVGAGI. This CDR3 is 13 amino acids long. Trimming cost V 7 bases and J 2 bases, with 11 bases left between them. The CDR3 reads CASKWDGNYGYTF. The CDR3 region has the DNA TGTGCCAGCAAATGGGACGGGAACTATGGCTACACCTTC.

The CDR3 bases are TGTGCCAGCGCCGCATCTTACGTACTTAACACTGAAGCTTTCTTT. Its protein product is CASAASYVLNTEAFF. The genes are TRBV3-1 (or the pseudogene TRBV3-2) and TRBJ1-1; D gene uncertain. V was cut by 8 bases and J by 2 bases, with 18 bases left in between. From germline, CDR1 is LGHDT and CDR2 YNNKEL (reference sequence). The CDR3 is 15 residues long.

As DNA, the CDR3 is TGTGCCAGCAGCCAATGGGGGGAGGGCACTGAAGCTTTCTTT. Protein product: CASSQWGEGTEAFF. The chain joins TRBV3-1 (or the pseudogene TRBV3-2) to TRBJ1-1; TRBD1 is a possible D gene (5 bases). Germline values: CDR1 LGHDT, CDR2 YNNKEL (reference sequence). Trimming removed 2 bases from V and 4 bases from J, with 11 bases in between. The CDR3 consists of 14 residues.

This chain connects TRBV28 to TRBJ1-4; D unresolved. Trimming took off 4 bases at V and 0 bases at J, with 9 bases between the two ends. Germline CDR1 is MDHEN and CDR2 is SYDVKM. The length of the CDR3 is 15 residues. CDR3 residues: CASSSGSATNEKLFF. The CDR3 nucleotides read TGTGCCAGCAGTTCGGGGTCCGCAACTAATGAAAAACTGTTTTTT.

V is TRBV14 and J is TRBJ1-6; D uncertain. The CDR3 has 13 amino acids. Trimming removed 4 bases from V and 3 bases from J, with 4 bases in between. Germline V gene data show CDR1 as SGHDN and CDR2 as FVKESK. This CDR3 is CASSLIYNSPLHF. CDR3 bases: TGTGCCAGCAGCCTCATCTATAATTCACCCCTCCACTTT.

This clone appeared a few times. This sequence joins TRBV28 and TRBJ2-6; D is undetermined. V was cut by 6 bases and J by 0 bases, with 15 bases left in between. Germline values: CDR1 MDHEN, CDR2 SYDVKM. The CDR3 loop spans 17 amino acids. This CDR3 is CASRSTLTSSGANVLTF. The CDR3 DNA is TGTGCCAGCAGGTCCACCCTAACCTCCTCTGGGGCCAACGTCCTGACTTTC.

The J gene is TRBJ2-2, the V gene TRBV7-3, with D hard to call. The CDR3 is 16 amino acids. V was cut by 5 bases and J by 1 base, with 14 bases left in between. The germline gives CDR1 SGHTA, CDR2 FQGTGA. For the CDR3, the DNA is TGTGCCAGCAGCCCTCGTCCCCGCGGGAACACCGGGGAGCTGTTTTTT. Protein: CASSPRPRGNTGELFF.

The V gene is TRBV9, the J gene TRBJ2-2, with 9 bases lining up with TRBD2. This CDR3 contains 17 residues. V lost 4 bases to trimming and J lost 6 bases; unmatched junction nucleotides: 13. Germline loops: CDR1 SGDLS, CDR2 YYNGEE. The CDR3 loop is CASSPVLAGAGAGELFF. The CDR3 DNA sequence: TGTGCCAGCAGCCCCGTCTTAGCGGGAGCTGGGGCCGGGGAGCTGTTTTTT.

The chain employs TRBV7-2 and TRBJ2-5; D not certain. Germline V gene data show CDR1 as SGHTA and CDR2 as FQGNSA. The CDR3 is made up of 14 amino acids. Trimming removed 5 bases at V and 1 base at J, with 11 bases between. CDR3 nucleotides: TGTGCCAGCAGCCCCCATTTGGGCCAAGAGACCCAGTACTTC. Translation: CASSPHLGQETQYF.

About this clone: A junction boundary mismatches the germline segment, possibly from a read error. The rearrangement uses TRBV6-1 and TRBJ2-1, with D unresolved. This CDR3 is 15 amino acids long. Germline V lookup: CDR1 MNHNS, CDR2 SASEGT. DNA for the CDR3: TGTGCCAGCAGGGAAGACTTTACTGGCTACAATGAGCAGTTCTTC. Residues: CASREDFTGYNEQFF.

The genes are TRBV3-1 (or the pseudogene TRBV3-2) and TRBJ2-1; D possibly corresponds to TRBD2 (6 bases). This CDR3 has 17 residues. V lost 4 bases and J lost 5, with 21 bases in between. Germline V lookup: CDR1 LGHDT, CDR2 YNNKEL (reference sequence). The CDR3 nucleotides are TGTGCCAGCAGCCCACGACCTGGGACTGTAGGTAACAATGAGCAGTTCTTC. It is translated as CASSPRPGTVGNNEQFF.

The rearrangement uses TRBV12-3 or TRBV12-4 and TRBJ1-4; D uncertain. The CDR3 extends over 11 amino acids. Trimming stripped 3 bases from V and 7 bases from J, with 3 bases between. The CDR3 is CASSLGEKLFF. In DNA form, the CDR3 reads TGTGCCAGCAGTTTGGGTGAAAAACTGTTTTTT.

V and J are TRBV7-9 and TRBJ1-1, with unresolved D. V lost 1 base and J 4 bases, leaving 10 bases between the germline ends. This CDR3 comprises 14 residues. Germline values: CDR1 SEHNR, CDR2 FQNEAQ (reference sequence). This CDR3 is CASSLGGFGTEAFF. The DNA for the CDR3 is TGTGCCAGCAGCTTAGGAGGGTTTGGCACTGAAGCTTTCTTT.

The chain combines TRBV12-3 or TRBV12-4 with TRBJ1-5, with D possibly TRBD1 on 5 matching bases. The length of the CDR3 is 13 residues. V dropped 5 bases and J dropped 7 bases, with 12 bases sitting between them. The CDR3 DNA reads as TGTGCCAGCAGTGTCCACGGGGCCCAGCCCCAGCATTTT. Its translation is CASSVHGAQPQHF.

This chain joins TRBV5-5 and TRBJ2-7, with D perhaps matching TRBD2 (7 bases). Germline values: CDR1 SGHKS, CDR2 YYEKEE (reference sequence). Deletions cut 3 bases from V and 3 bases from J, with 13 bases between. The CDR3 is 14 residues long. The CDR3 bases are TGTGCCAGCAGCTCGGGGGCGGGAGTCTACGAGCAGTACTTC. The encoded protein is CASSSGAGVYEQYF. Using reference TRBV5-5 and TRBJ2-7 for the parts outside the CDR3, the full variable domain is DAGVTQSPTHLIKTRGQQVTLRCSPISGHKSVSWYQQVLGQGPQFIFQYYEKEERGRGNFPDRFSARQFPNYSSELNVNALLLGDSALYLCASSSGAGVYEQYFGPGTRLTVT.

J is TRBJ1-1 and V is TRBV20-1; D is unclear. The germline gives CDR1 DFQATT, CDR2 SNEGSKA (reference sequence). Trimming pared 3 bases from V and 0 bases from J, leaving 2 bases between. This CDR3 is built from 11 residues. This chain's CDR3 is CSASLNTEAFF. For the CDR3, the DNA is TGCAGTGCTAGTCTGAACACTGAAGCTTTCTTT.

V usage is TRBV3-1 (or the pseudogene TRBV3-2) and J usage is TRBJ2-3, with D perhaps given as TRBD1 or TRBD2 (6 bases each). The CDR3 contains 14 residues. Germline-derived CDR1 and CDR2 are LGHDT and YNNKEL (reference sequence). Deletions cut 3 bases from V and 4 bases from J, with 11 bases between. CDR3 bases: TGTGCCAGCAGCCAGGGGGGCCGTGCAGATACGCAGTATTTT. It codes for CASSQGGRADTQYF.

V gene TRBV3-1 (or the pseudogene TRBV3-2) combines with J gene TRBJ2-1; 8 positions agree with TRBD2. This CDR3 region has 17 residues. CDR1 is LGHDT, CDR2 YNNKEL, per germline (reference sequence). The V segment lost 2 bases and the J segment 0 bases; nucleotides outside the gene matches: 6. The CDR3 protein is CASSQRLASSSYNEQFF. CDR3 coding DNA: TGTGCCAGCAGCCAACGACTAGCGAGCAGCTCCTACAATGAGCAGTTCTTC.

This chain links TRBV30 with TRBJ1-1; D is unresolved. The V end lost 0 bases, the J end lost 11 bases, and 16 bases lay between the germline ends. The CDR3 has 13 amino acids. The germline CDR1 and CDR2 sequences are GTSNPN and SVGIG (reference sequence). The CDR3 reads CAWSVGSVERAFF. CDR3 bases: TGTGCCTGGAGTGTAGGGTCAGTTGAAAGGGCTTTCTTT.